The 10 T cell receptor beta chains given below trace back to one sample, sequenced in a study of blood T cell repertoires in COVID-19. Sequencing was performed with immunoSEQ multiplex PCR; in TCRdb, only in-frame clones are kept and a portion is missing. The sample lists roughly 320,000 clones, about nine tenths occurring once. The sample taken for sequencing was peripheral blood. The receptors originated from a woman between 45 and 65 years old with COVID-19, enrolled during active disease.

CDR3 bases: TGTGCCAGCAGCCGACAGGGGGTCGTTGTCACAGATACGCAGTATTTT. It encodes CASSRQGVVVTDTQYF. The genes are TRBV3-1 (or the pseudogene TRBV3-2) and TRBJ2-3, with TRBD1 matching 9 bases. The CDR3 spans 16 residues. The junction had 7 bases not matched to a gene; V was cut back by 4 bases and J by 2 bases. The germline CDR1 and CDR2 sequences are LGHDT and YNNKEL (reference sequence).

The chain couples TRBV9 to TRBJ2-7, with unresolved D. CDR3 length: 11 residues. Germline values: CDR1 SGDLS, CDR2 YYNGEE. V lost 2 bases, J lost 4 bases, and 4 bases lay in between. CDR3 in amino acids: CASSVGYEQYF. CDR3 DNA: TGTGCCAGCAGCGTCGGGTACGAGCAGTACTTC.

This chain links TRBV18 with TRBJ1-2; 8 bases align to TRBD1. Germline V gives CDR1 KGHSH, CDR2 LQKENI. The trim removed 3 bases at V and 8 bases at J, leaving 11 bases unmatched. The CDR3 contains 15 residues. CDR3 nucleotides: TGTGCCAGCTCACCGGACAGGGCCCGTCCAGAGGGCTACACCTTC. It encodes CASSPDRARPEGYTF.

This chain joins TRBV11-3 and TRBJ2-2, with a possible D match to TRBD1 (6 bases). There are 14 residues in the CDR3. V lost 4 bases to trimming and J lost 4 bases, with 10 bases between them. Germline V gives CDR1 SGHNT, CDR2 YENEEA. The CDR3 nucleotides read TGTGCCAGCAGCTCCACAGGGCCCACCGGGGAGCTGTTTTTT. This codes for CASSSTGPTGELFF.

The chain links TRBV12-3 or TRBV12-4 to TRBJ2-3; the D is unclear. V lost 3 bases and J 4 bases, leaving 5 bases between the germline ends. The CDR3 loop spans 12 amino acids. The CDR3 spells CASSFGSDTQYF. Written as DNA, the CDR3 is TGTGCCAGCAGTTTCGGTTCAGATACGCAGTATTTT.

The V call is TRBV6-2 or TRBV6-3, the J call TRBJ1-5; the match to TRBD1 covers 8 bases. Germline CDR1 reads MNHEY; CDR2 reads SVGEGT. The CDR3 extends over 18 amino acids. V trimming: 2 bases; J trimming: 2 bases; junction bases outside the gene matches: 11. In DNA, the CDR3 is TGTGCCAGCAGTTACACTGGGACAGGCGATCTGGGCAATCAGCCCCAGCATTTT. Translation: CASSYTGTGDLGNQPQHF.

This clone was observed a single time. At one of its ends the junction is not consistent with the germline gene, which may arise from a read error. J is TRBJ2-5 and V is TRBV7-7; D is uncertain. There are 14 residues in the CDR3. Germline CDR1 reads SSHAT; CDR2 reads FNYEAQ (reference sequence). CDR3 nucleotide sequence: TGTGCTAGCAGCTTAGGTGCAGACCAAGAGACCCAGTACTTC. Translated: CASSLGADQETQYF.

The chain couples TRBV11-1 to TRBJ1-2; D gene ambiguous. The ends were cut back, 4 bases at V and 5 bases at J, with 5 bases in the middle. This CDR3 region has 11 residues. Germline values: CDR1 SGHAT, CDR2 FQDESV (reference sequence). The DNA for the CDR3 is TGTGCCAGCAGCTCTGTATATGGCTACACCTTC. The encoded protein is CASSSVYGYTF.

This clone was recorded only once. The chain couples TRBV5-1 to TRBJ1-6, with D perhaps matching TRBD1 (6 bases). The CDR3 loop spans 16 amino acids. CDR1 is SGHRS, CDR2 YFSETQ, per germline. V was clipped by 3 bases and J by 6 bases, with 16 bases between them. CDR3 residues: CASSWTGAGVNSPLHF. The CDR3, as DNA: TGCGCCAGCAGCTGGACTGGGGCAGGGGTTAATTCACCCCTCCACTTT.

This sequence joins TRBV6-5 and TRBJ1-1; no clear D. Germline V lookup: CDR1 MNHEY, CDR2 SVGAGI. V was trimmed by 8 bases and J by 1 base, leaving 8 bases between them. This CDR3 contains 12 residues. CDR3 nucleotide sequence: TGTGCCAGCTTGCGGGGGAACACTGAAGCTTTCTTT. Amino acid sequence: CASLRGNTEAFF.